This T cell receptor (beta chain) was sequenced in a study of blood T cell repertoires in COVID-19. Study-wide context: T cells, B-cell-depleted T cells, or PBMCs provided the cDNA or gDNA that served as material.

Trimming took 4 bases from V and 4 from J; bases not matched to a gene: 5. The CDR3 consists of 14 residues. Germline CDR1 MNHEY, CDR2 SVGEGT. Source study methods: Reference gene primer amplification in the assay estimated nucleated cell counts. Repertoires were generated with immunoSEQ multiplex PCR, while TCRdb's copy carries only in-frame clones and drops some. D and trimming were read from the DNA, whereas the V and J calls and clone size are those reported in that table. In the table there are under 300,000 clones, approximately 86% of which are singletons. Cohorts were determined from participant-reported clinical history.

The TCR sequence derives from a woman aged 25 to 45 with acute COVID-19. The sample taken for sequencing was PBMCs or T cells enriched from blood (not recorded which). The rearrangement links TRBV6-2 or TRBV6-3 to TRBJ2-3, with 7 bases aligning to TRBD2. The CDR3 is CASSLPSGSDTQYF. In nucleotides, the CDR3 is TGTGCCAGCAGTTTGCCTAGCGGTTCAGATACGCAGTATTTT.